Listed below are T cell receptor beta chains from one sample, sequenced in a study of shared T cell receptors in the human thymus. Only in-frame clones appear in the TCRdb table, and some are missing; sequencing was by immunoSEQ multiplex PCR. The table includes 650,000 to 950,000 clones, 80% to 90% detected once. These data were likewise used in another study, on human thymus T cells.

Sequencing used thymocytes. The receptors were gathered from a girl less than two years old with a congenital heart defect. Each CDR3 is given without its conserved first and last residue. The order of the fields is V gene, D gene, CDR3 length, J gene, CDR3 protein. A D gene is named only where the DNA matches it firmly.

V: TRBV6-1; D: TRBD1; length: 16; J: TRBJ2-2; CDR3: ASSGEQGARLNTGELF
V: TRBV6-5; D: NA; length: 14; J: TRBJ2-7; CDR3: ASSYSRGGRRYEQY
V: TRBV6-6; D: NA; length: 12; J: TRBJ2-7; CDR3: ASSLGAWSYEQY
V: TRBV7-2; D: NA; length: 13; J: TRBJ1-2; CDR3: ASSLAAGANYGYT
V: TRBV5-1; D: TRBD1; length: 11; J: TRBJ1-2; CDR3: ASRLTGYYGYT
V: TRBV9; D: NA; length: 16; J: TRBJ1-6; CDR3: ASSVGRDPRPHNSPLH
V: TRBV27; D: NA; length: 13; J: TRBJ1-2; CDR3: ASSFSNRVRDGYT
V: TRBV30; D: NA; length: 13; J: TRBJ1-4; CDR3: AWSVREGDEEKLF
V: TRBV11-2; D: TRBD1; length: 15; J: TRBJ1-2; CDR3: ASSSRDRGRLFSGYT
V: TRBV6-1; D: TRBD1; length: 14; J: TRBJ1-2; CDR3: ASSDVGQGLSYGYT
V: TRBV7-9; D: NA; length: 12; J: TRBJ1-4; CDR3: ASSPDRPNEKLF
V: TRBV4-1; D: NA; length: 13; J: TRBJ2-7; CDR3: ASSQPKMSPYEQY
V: TRBV5-8; D: NA; length: 12; J: TRBJ1-1; CDR3: ASSLSGGNTEAF
V: TRBV11-2; D: TRBD2; length: 12; J: TRBJ2-1; CDR3: ASSAGLGASEQF
V: TRBV7-6; D: NA; length: 15; J: TRBJ2-6; CDR3: ASSLGGGGAGANVLT
V: TRBV4-1; D: TRBD2; length: 13; J: TRBJ2-1; CDR3: ASSPTSGGADEQF
V: TRBV11-2; D: TRBD2; length: 15; J: TRBJ2-5; CDR3: ASSLGASGGAGETQY
V: TRBV7-9; D: TRBD1; length: 17; J: TRBJ1-2; CDR3: ASSLRGGQGRFPNYGYT
V: TRBV7-4; D: NA; length: 13; J: TRBJ1-1; CDR3: ASSYPQAVWTEAF
V: TRBV6-5; D: TRBD1; length: 13; J: TRBJ1-1; CDR3: ASSTSGTVNTEAF
V: TRBV4-2; D: TRBD2; length: 14; J: TRBJ2-5; CDR3: ASSQVGGGATETQY
V: TRBV7-9; D: NA; length: 13; J: TRBJ2-5; CDR3: ASSFPTRDQETQY
V: TRBV10-3; D: NA; length: 13; J: TRBJ2-6; CDR3: AISDRDSGANVLT
V: TRBV18; D: TRBD1; length: 15; J: TRBJ1-2; CDR3: ASSPRGTGGQDYGYT
V: TRBV19; D: TRBD1; length: 12; J: TRBJ1-1; CDR3: ASAPGTGRTEAF
V: TRBV9; D: NA; length: 14; J: TRBJ2-1; CDR3: ASSGPKEGRGDEQF
V: TRBV19; D: TRBD1; length: 15; J: TRBJ1-6; CDR3: ASSSRGTGQSNSPLH
V: TRBV10-3; D: NA; length: 12; J: TRBJ1-5; CDR3: AISGNSPLGPQH
V: TRBV11-2; D: TRBD1; length: 13; J: TRBJ2-7; CDR3: ASSFRTGRRYEQY